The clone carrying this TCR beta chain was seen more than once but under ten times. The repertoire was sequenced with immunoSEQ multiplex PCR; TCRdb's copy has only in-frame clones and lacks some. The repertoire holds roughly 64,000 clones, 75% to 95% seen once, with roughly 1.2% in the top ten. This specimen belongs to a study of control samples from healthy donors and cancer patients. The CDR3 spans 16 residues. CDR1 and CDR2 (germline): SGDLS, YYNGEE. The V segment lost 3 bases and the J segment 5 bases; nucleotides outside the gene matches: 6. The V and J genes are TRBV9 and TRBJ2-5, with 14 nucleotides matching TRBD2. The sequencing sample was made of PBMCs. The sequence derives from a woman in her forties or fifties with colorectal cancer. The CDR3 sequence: CASSDRLAGGLETQYF. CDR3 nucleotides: TGTGCCAGCAGCGACCGACTAGCGGGGGGGTTGGAGACCCAGTACTTC.